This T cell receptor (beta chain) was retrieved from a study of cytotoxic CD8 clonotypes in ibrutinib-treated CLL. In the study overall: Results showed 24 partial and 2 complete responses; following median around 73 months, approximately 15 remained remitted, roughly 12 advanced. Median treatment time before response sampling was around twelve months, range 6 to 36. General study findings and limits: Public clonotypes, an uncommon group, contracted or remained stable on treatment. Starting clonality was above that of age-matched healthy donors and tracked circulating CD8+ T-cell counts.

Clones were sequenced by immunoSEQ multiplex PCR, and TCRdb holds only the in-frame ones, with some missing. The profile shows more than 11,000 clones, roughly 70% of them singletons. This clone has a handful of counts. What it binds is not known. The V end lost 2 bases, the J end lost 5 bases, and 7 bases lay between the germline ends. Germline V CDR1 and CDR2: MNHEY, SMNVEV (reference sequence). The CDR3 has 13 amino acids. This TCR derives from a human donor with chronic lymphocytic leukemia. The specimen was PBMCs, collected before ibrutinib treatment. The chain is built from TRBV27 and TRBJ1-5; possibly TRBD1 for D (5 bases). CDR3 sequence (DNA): TGTGCCAGCAGTTTAGACAGCGATCAGCCCCAGCATTTT. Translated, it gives CASSLDSDQPQHF.